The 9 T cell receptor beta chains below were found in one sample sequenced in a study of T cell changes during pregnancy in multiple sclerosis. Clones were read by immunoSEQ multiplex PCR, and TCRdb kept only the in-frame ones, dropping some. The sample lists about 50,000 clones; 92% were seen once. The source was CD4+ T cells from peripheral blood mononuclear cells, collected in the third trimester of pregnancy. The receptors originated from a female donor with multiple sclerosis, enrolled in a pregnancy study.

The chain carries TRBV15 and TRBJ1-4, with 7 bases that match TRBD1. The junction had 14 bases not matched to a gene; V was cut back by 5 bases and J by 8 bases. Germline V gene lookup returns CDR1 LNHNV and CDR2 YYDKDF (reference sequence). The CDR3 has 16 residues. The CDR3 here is CATSRIDRDDKEKLFF. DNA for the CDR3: TGTGCCACCAGCCGCATCGACAGGGATGACAAGGAAAAACTGTTTTTT. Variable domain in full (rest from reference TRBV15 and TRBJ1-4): DAMVIQNPRYQVTQFGKPVTLSCSQTLNHNVMYWYQQKSSQAPKLLFHYYDKDFNNEADTPDNFQSRRPNTSFCFLDIRSPGLGDTAMYLCATSRIDRDDKEKLFFGSGTQLSVL.

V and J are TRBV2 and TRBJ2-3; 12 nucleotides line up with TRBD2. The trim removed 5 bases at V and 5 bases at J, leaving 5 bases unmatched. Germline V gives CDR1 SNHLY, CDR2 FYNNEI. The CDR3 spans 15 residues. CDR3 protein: CASSRLAGVGDTQYF. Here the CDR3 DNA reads TGTGCCAGCAGTAGACTAGCGGGGGTGGGAGATACGCAGTATTTT.

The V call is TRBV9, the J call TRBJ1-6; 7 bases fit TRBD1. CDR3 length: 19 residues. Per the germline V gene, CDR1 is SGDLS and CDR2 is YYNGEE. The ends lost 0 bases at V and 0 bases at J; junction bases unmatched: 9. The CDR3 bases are TGTGCCAGCAGCGTAGGATCTACGGGGGACAGCTCCTATAATTCACCCCTCCACTTT. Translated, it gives CASSVGSTGDSSYNSPLHF.

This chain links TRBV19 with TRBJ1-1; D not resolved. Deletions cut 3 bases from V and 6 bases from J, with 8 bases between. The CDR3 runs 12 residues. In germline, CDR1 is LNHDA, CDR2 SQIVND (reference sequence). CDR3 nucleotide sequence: TGTGCCAGTAGTATCGCGGGCGCTGAAGCTTTCTTT. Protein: CASSIAGAEAFF.

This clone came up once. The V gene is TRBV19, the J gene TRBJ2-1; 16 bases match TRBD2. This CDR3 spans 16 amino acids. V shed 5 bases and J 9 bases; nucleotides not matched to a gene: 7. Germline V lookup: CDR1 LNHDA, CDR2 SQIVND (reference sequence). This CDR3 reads CASSPGTSGGASEQFF. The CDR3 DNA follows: TGTGCCAGTAGTCCCGGGACTAGCGGGGGGGCCAGTGAGCAGTTCTTC. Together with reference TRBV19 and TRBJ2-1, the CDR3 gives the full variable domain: DGGITQSPKYLFRKEGQNVTLSCEQNLNHDAMYWYRQDPGQGLRLIYYSQIVNDFQKGDIAEGYSVSREKKESFPLTVTSAQKNPTAFYLCASSPGTSGGASEQFFGPGTRLTVL.

CDR3 in amino acids: CASNSLAGWGTDTQYF. CDR3 DNA sequence: TGTGCCAGCAACTCCTTAGCGGGCTGGGGGACAGATACGCAGTATTTT. The rearrangement uses TRBV5-6 and TRBJ2-3; 7 bases fit TRBD2. The J segment lost 3 bases and the V segment lost 6 bases, leaving 13 bases of the junction unmatched. Germline CDR1 and CDR2: SGHDT and YYEEEE. The CDR3 has 16 amino acids.

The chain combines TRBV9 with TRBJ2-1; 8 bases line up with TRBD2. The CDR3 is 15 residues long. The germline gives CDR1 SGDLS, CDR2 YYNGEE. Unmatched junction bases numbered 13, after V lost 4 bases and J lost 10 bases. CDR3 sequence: CASSPLGAGGGEQFF. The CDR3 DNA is TGTGCCAGCAGCCCTCTTGGGGCGGGGGGAGGAGAGCAGTTCTTC.

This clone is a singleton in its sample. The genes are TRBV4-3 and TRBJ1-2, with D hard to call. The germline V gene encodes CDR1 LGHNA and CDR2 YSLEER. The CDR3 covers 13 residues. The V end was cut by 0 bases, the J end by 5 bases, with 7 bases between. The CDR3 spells CASSQDRQYGYTF. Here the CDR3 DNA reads TGCGCCAGCAGCCAAGACAGACAATATGGCTACACCTTC.

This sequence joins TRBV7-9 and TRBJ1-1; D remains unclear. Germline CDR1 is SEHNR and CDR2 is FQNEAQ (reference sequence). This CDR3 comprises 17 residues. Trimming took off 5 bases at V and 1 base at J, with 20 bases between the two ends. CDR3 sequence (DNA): TGTGCCAGCAGCCCGGGGAGGGCCTGGAAGACGAACACTGAAGCTTTCTTT. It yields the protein CASSPGRAWKTNTEAFF.